The T cell receptor (beta chain) described here comes from a study of cytomegalovirus exposure and HLA in healthy donors. Both 60 Vbeta primers and 13 Jbeta primers went into the PCR. Generated by immunoSEQ multiplex PCR, the TCRdb table keeps only in-frame clones and is missing some. The data hold 65,000 to 75,000 clones, with 60% to 70% observed a single time. Deletions cut 5 bases from V and 2 bases from J, with 15 bases between. Germline lookup yields CDR1 SGHTA and CDR2 FQGNSA. This CDR3 contains 15 residues. The receptor's source is a man aged 35 to 55 in good health and CMV-seropositive. The J gene is TRBJ2-5, the V gene TRBV7-2, with a tentative D call TRBD1 (5 bases). Sequencing input: PBMCs. CDR3 protein: CASSTFRGLQETQYF. CDR3 nucleotides: TGTGCCAGCAGCACCTTTAGGGGCCTACAAGAGACCCAGTACTTC.